This T cell receptor beta chain was captured by sequencing in a study of blood T cell repertoires in COVID-19. Study-wide context: The study drew acute and convalescent COVID-19 samples from the United States, Italy and Spain.

In the original analysis: For nucleated cells, counts were estimated from reference gene primer amplification. This table comes from immunoSEQ multiplex PCR, and its TCRdb copy is limited to in-frame clones, with some not included. That table furnishes V, J and clone size, whereas the DNA furnished D and trimming. This sample has 45,000 to 65,000 clones, with around nine tenths found just once. CDR3 length: 18 amino acids. V shed 3 bases and J 0 bases; nucleotides not matched to a gene: 12. The germline CDR1 and CDR2 sequences are SGDLS and YYNGEE. This clone has just one count. The receptor was derived from a woman of 80 years or more with acute or convalescent COVID-19. This chain connects TRBV9 to TRBJ2-5; 9 bases match TRBD2. Sequenced: peripheral blood. The CDR3 DNA reads TGTGCCAGCAGCGAGGGGACTAGCCACTATGGGTACCAAGAGACCCAGTACTTC. Protein sequence: CASSEGTSHYGYQETQYF.